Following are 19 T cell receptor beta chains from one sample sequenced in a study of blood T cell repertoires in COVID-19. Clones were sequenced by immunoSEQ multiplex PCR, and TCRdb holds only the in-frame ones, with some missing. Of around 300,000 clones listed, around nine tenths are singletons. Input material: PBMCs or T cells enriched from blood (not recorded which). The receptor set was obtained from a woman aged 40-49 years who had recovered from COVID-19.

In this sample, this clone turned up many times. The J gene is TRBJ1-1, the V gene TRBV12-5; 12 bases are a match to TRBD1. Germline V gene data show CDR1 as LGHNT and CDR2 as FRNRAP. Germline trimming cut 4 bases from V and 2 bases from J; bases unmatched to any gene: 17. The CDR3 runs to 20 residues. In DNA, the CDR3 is TGTGCTAGTGGTTCACGGGACAGGGGGCTTATCGGAACACTCAACACTGAAGCTTTCTTT. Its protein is CASGSRDRGLIGTLNTEAFF.

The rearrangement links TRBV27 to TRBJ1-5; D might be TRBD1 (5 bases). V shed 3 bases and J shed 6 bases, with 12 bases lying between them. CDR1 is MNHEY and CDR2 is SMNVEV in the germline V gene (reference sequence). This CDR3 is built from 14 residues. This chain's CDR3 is CASSLYLGVQPQHF. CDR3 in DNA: TGTGCCAGCAGTTTGTATTTAGGGGTTCAGCCCCAGCATTTT.

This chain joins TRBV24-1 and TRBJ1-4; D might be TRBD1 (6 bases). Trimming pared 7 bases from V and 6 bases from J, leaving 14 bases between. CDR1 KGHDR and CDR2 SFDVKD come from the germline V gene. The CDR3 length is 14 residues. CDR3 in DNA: TGTGCCACCAGACGGGACATTTGGCATGAAAAACTGTTTTTT. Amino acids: CATRRDIWHEKLFF.

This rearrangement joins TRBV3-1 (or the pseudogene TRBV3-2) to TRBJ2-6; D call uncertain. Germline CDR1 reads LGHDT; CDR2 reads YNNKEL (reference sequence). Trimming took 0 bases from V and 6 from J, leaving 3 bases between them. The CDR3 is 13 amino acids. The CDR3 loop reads CASSQELANVLTF. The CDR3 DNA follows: TGTGCCAGCAGCCAAGAACTGGCCAACGTCCTGACTTTC.

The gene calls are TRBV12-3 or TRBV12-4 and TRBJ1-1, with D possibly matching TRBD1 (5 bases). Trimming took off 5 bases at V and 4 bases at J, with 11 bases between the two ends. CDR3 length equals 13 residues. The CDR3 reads CASSVRASTEAFF. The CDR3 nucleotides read TGTGCCAGCAGTGTCAGGGCGAGCACTGAAGCTTTCTTT.

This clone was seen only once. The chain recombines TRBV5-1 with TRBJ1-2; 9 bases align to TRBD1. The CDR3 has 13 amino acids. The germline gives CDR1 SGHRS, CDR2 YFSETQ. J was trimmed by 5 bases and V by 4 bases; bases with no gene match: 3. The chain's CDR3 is CASSQGQGYGYTF. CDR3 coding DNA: TGCGCCAGCAGCCAGGGACAGGGATATGGCTACACCTTC.

CDR3 amino acids: CASSFGDQPQHF. Here the CDR3 DNA reads TGTGCCAGCAGCTTCGGAGATCAGCCCCAGCATTTT. This chain uses TRBV7-2 with TRBJ1-5; no clear D gene. The germline CDR1 and CDR2 sequences are SGHTA and FQGNSA. V was shortened by 3 bases and J by 5 bases, with 5 bases between the two germline ends. The CDR3 is 12 amino acids.

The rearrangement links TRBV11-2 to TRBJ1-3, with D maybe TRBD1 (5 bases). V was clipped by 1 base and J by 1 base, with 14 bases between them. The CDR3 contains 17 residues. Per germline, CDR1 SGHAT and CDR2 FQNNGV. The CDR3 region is CASSLGRRAGSGNTIYF. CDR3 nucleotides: TGTGCCAGCAGCTTAGGCCGCAGGGCAGGTTCTGGAAACACCATATATTTT.

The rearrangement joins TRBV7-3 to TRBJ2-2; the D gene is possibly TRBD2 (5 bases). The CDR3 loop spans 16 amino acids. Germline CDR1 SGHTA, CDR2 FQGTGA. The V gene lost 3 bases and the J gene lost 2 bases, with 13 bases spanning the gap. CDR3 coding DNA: TGTGCCAGCAGCTTTAATCCGGGGTCAAACACCGGGGAGCTGTTTTTT. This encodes CASSFNPGSNTGELFF.

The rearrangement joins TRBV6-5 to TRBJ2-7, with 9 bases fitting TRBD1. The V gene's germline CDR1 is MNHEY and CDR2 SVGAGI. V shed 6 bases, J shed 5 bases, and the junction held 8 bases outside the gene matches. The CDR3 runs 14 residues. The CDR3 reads CASRLTGGTDEQYF. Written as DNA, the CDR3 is TGTGCCAGCAGGCTAACAGGGGGCACGGACGAGCAGTACTTC.

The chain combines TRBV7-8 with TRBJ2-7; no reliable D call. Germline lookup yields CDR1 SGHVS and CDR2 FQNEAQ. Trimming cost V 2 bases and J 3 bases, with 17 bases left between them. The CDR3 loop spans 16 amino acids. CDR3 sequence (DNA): TGTGCCAGCAGCTTAACTGCAGGCAGCACGAACTACGAGCAGTACTTC. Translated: CASSLTAGSTNYEQYF.

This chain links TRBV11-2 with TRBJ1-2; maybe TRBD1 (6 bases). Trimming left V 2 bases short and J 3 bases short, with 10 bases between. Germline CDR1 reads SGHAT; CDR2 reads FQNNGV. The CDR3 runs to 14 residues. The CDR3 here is CASSLNAGDYGYTF. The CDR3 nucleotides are TGTGCCAGCAGCTTAAATGCAGGGGACTATGGCTACACCTTC.

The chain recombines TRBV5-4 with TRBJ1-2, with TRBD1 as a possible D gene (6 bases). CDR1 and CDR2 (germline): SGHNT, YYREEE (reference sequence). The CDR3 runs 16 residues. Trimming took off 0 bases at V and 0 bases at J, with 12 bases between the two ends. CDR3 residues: CASSLGTARANYGYTF. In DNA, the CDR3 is TGTGCCAGCAGCTTGGGGACAGCTAGAGCTAACTATGGCTACACCTTC.

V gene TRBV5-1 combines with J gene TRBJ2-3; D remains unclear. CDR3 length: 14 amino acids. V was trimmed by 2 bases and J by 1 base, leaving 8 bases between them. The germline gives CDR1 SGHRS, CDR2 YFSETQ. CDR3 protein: CASSFDQGTDTQYF. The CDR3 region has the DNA TGCGCCAGCAGCTTTGATCAGGGCACAGATACGCAGTATTTT.

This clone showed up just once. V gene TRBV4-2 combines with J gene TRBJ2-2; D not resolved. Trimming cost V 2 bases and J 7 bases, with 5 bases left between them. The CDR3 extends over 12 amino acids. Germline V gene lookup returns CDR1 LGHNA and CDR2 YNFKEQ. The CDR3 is CASSQLRGELFF. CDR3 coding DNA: TGTGCCAGCAGCCAACTTCGCGGGGAGCTGTTTTTT.

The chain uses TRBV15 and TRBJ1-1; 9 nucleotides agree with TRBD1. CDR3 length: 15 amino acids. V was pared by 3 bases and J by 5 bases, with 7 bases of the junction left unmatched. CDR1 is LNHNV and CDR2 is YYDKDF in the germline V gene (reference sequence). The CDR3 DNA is TGTGCCACCAGCAGCCTCAACAGGGGGCAAACTGAAGCTTTCTTT. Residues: CATSSLNRGQTEAFF.

The CDR3 nucleotides are TGCGCCAGCAGCCAAGATATCCGGACAGATAATGAAAAACTGTTTTTT. Protein product: CASSQDIRTDNEKLFF. This chain links TRBV4-3 with TRBJ1-4, with a tentative D call TRBD1 (6 bases). This CDR3 comprises 16 residues. Trimming shortened V by 0 bases and J by 4 bases, and 12 bases separated the two germline ends. The germline V gene encodes CDR1 LGHNA and CDR2 YSLEER.

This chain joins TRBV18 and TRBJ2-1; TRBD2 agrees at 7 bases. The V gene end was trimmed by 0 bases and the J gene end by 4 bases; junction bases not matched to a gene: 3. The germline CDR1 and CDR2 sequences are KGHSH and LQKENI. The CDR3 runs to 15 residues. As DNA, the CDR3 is TGTGCCAGCTCACCACCGCCTAGCGGATACAATGAGCAGTTCTTC. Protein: CASSPPPSGYNEQFF.

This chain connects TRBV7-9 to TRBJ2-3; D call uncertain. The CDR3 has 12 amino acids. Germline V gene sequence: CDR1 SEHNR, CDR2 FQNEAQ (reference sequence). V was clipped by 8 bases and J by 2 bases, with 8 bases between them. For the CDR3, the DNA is TGTGCCAGCCACCGCGCCACAGATACGCAGTATTTT. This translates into CASHRATDTQYF.